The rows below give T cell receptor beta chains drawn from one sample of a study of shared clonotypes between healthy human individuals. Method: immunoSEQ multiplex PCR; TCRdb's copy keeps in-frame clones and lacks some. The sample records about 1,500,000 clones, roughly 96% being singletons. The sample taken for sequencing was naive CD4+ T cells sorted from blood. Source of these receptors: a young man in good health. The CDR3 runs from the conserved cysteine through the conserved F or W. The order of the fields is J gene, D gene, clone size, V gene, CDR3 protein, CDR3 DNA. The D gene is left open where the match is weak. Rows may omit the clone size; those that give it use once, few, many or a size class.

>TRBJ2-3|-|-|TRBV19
CASSIKRGGTDTQYF
TGTGCCAGTAGTATTAAGCGAGGGGGCACAGATACGCAGTATTTT
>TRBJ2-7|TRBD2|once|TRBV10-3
CAISKPPRASGDEQYF
TGTGCCATCAGTAAACCCCCCCGGGCTAGCGGTGACGAGCAGTACTTC
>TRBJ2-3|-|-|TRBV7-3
CASSLTRAGEVPTDTQYF
TGTGCCAGCAGCTTAACAAGGGCAGGGGAAGTCCCCACAGATACGCAGTATTTT
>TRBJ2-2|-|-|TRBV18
CASSPPGTGELFF
TGTGCCAGCTCACCACCGGGAACCGGGGAGCTGTTTTTT
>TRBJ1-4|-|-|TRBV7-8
CASSLSRARVRELFF
TGTGCCAGCAGCTTATCCCGAGCCAGGGTACGGGAACTGTTTTTT
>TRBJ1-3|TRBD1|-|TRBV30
CAWGTGAAGNTIYF
TGTGCCTGGGGGACAGGGGCAGCCGGAAACACCATATATTTT
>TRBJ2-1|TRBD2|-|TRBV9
CASSAPGLASQADEQFF
TGTGCCAGCAGTGCCCCGGGACTAGCTTCCCAGGCGGATGAGCAGTTCTTC
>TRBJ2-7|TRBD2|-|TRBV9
CASSVVATSGVGEQYF
TGTGCCAGCAGCGTAGTGGCGACTAGCGGGGTGGGGGAGCAGTACTTC
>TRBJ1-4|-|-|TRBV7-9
CASLLHQNEKLFF
TGTGCCAGCCTACTACACCAGAATGAAAAACTGTTTTTT
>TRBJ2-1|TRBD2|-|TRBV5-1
CASSSGLAGVPGGDEQFF
TGCGCCAGCAGCTCGGGACTAGCGGGAGTTCCCGGTGGGGATGAGCAGTTCTTC
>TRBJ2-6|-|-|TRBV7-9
CASSLGSSGANVLTF
TGTGCCAGCAGCTTAGGGAGCTCTGGGGCCAACGTCCTGACTTTC
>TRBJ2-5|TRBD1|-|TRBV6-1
CASSDYTGQGIETQYF
TGTGCCAGCAGTGATTATACGGGACAGGGGATTGAGACCCAGTACTTC
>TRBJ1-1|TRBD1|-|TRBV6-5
CASSTGVVNTEAFF
TGTGCCAGCAGCACAGGGGTTGTGAACACTGAAGCTTTCTTT
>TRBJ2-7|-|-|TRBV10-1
CASNCPGHKNAYEQYF
TGCGCCAGCAATTGCCCGGGACACAAGAACGCCTACGAGCAGTACTTC
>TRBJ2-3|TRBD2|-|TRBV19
CASGLAATDTQYF
TGTGCCAGTGGACTAGCGGCCACAGATACGCAGTATTTT
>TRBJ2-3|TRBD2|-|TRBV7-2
CASSSGLAGVTDTQYF
TGTGCCAGCAGCTCCGGACTAGCGGGAGTCACAGATACGCAGTATTTT
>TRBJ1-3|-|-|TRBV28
CASSRSRNTIYF
TGTGCCAGCAGTAGAAGCCGAAACACCATATATTTT
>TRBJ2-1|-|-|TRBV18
CASSLLEVSYNEQFF
TGTGCCAGCTCGCTTCTAGAGGTTTCCTACAATGAGCAGTTCTTC
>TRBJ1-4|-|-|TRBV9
CASSVEPEREKLFF
TGTGCCAGCAGCGTAGAGCCAGAAAGAGAAAAACTGTTTTTT
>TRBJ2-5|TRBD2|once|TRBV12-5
CASGSGSGGETQYF
TGTGCTAGTGGTTCTGGCTCGGGAGGAGAGACCCAGTACTTC
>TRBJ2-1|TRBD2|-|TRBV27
CATSGMRRASGSSNSYNEQFF
TGTGCCACGTCCGGGATGAGGAGGGCTAGCGGGAGTTCGAACTCCTACAATGAGCAGTTCTTC
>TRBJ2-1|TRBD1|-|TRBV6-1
CASSARQGGYNEQFF
TGTGCCAGCAGTGCAAGACAGGGGGGGTACAATGAGCAGTTCTTC
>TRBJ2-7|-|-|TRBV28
CASSGGGTTYEQYF
TGTGCCAGCAGCGGAGGAGGAACCACCTACGAGCAGTACTTC
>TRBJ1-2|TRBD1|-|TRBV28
CASSSPATGINGRGYGYTF
TGTGCCAGCAGTTCGCCCGCGACAGGGATTAATGGTAGGGGCTATGGCTACACCTTC
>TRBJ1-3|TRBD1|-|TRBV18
CASQKDRESNTIYF
TGTGCCAGCCAGAAAGACAGGGAATCGAACACCATATATTTT
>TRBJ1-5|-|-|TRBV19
CASSMRTRSRGRQPQHF
TGTGCCAGTAGTATGCGAACACGATCAAGGGGTCGCCAGCCCCAGCATTTT
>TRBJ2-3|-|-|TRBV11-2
CASSPGGGTQYF
TGTGCCAGCAGCCCAGGCGGTGGTACGCAGTATTTT
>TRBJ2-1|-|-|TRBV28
CASSLGQSYNEQFF
TGTGCCAGCAGTTTAGGGCAATCCTACAATGAGCAGTTCTTC
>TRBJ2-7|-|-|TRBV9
CASSVGAIGYEQYF
TGTGCCAGCAGCGTAGGGGCTATCGGGTACGAGCAGTACTTC
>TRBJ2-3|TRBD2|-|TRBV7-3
CASSSHPGGFGTDTQYF
TGTGCCAGCAGCTCACATCCGGGGGGGTTTGGCACAGATACGCAGTATTTT
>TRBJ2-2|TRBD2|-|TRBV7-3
CASSLTGGRLAGELFF
TGTGCCAGCAGCTTAACGGGCGGGAGGTTAGCCGGGGAGCTGTTTTTT
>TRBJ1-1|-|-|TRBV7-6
CASSLVGVENTEAFF
TGTGCCAGCAGCTTAGTAGGGGTGGAGAACACTGAAGCTTTCTTT
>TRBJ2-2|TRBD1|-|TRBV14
CASSQTNDRGGNTGELFF
TGTGCCAGCAGCCAAACGAACGACAGGGGGGGAAACACCGGGGAGCTGTTTTTT
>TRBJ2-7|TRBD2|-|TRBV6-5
CASRPGLAGHYEQYF
TGTGCCAGCAGGCCCGGACTAGCGGGGCACTACGAGCAGTACTTC
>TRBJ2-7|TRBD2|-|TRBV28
CATRFRGGLAGSYEQYF
TGTGCCACCAGGTTTAGGGGAGGACTAGCGGGTTCTTACGAGCAGTACTTC
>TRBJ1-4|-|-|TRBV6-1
CASSFQEKLFF
TGTGCCAGCAGTTTCCAGGAAAAACTGTTTTTT
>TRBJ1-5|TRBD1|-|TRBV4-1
CASSQETGQVNQPQHF
TGCGCCAGCAGCCAAGAAACGGGACAGGTAAATCAGCCCCAGCATTTT
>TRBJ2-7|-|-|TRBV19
CASSASEVAYEQYF
TGTGCCAGTAGTGCTAGCGAGGTGGCCTACGAGCAGTACTTC
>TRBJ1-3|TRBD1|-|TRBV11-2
CASSSTDRANSGNTIYF
TGTGCCAGCAGCTCTACCGACAGGGCAAACTCTGGAAACACCATATATTTT
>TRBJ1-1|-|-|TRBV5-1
CASSSSTGGGTEAFF
TGCGCCAGCAGCTCGAGTACAGGCGGAGGGACTGAAGCTTTCTTT
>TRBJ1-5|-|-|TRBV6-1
CASSNGLGGNQPQHF
TGTGCCAGCAGTAATGGATTGGGGGGCAATCAGCCCCAGCATTTT
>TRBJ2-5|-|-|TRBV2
CASSDVGGETQYF
TGTGCCAGCAGTGACGTGGGCGGGGAGACCCAGTACTTC
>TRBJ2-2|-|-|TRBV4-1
CASSPGTAIGELFF
TGCGCCAGCAGCCCCGGGACCGCGATCGGGGAGCTGTTTTTT
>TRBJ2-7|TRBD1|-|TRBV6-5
CASRLQGAYEQYF
TGTGCCAGCAGATTACAGGGGGCGTACGAGCAGTACTTC
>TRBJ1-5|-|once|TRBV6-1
CASTPVPSNQPQHF
TGTGCCAGCACCCCCGTGCCATCGAATCAGCCCCAGCATTTT
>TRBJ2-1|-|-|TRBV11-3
CASSYGGLVSYNEQFF
TGTGCCAGCAGCTATGGGGGACTGGTCTCCTACAATGAGCAGTTCTTC